This T cell receptor (beta chain) emerged from a study of beta chain features in type 1 diabetes. Only one count was recorded for this clone. Of the isolated RNA, all was reverse transcribed, and so the sequenced material was expressed TCRB transcripts. Profiled with immunoSEQ multiplex PCR; TCRdb holds only in-frame clones, not every one. The sample lists approximately 470,000 clones, 30% occurring once. Sample: naive CD4+ T cells from blood. This clonotype originated in a man younger than 35 in good health.

The CDR3 reads CASSKDRNTEAFF. In DNA form, the CDR3 reads TGTGCCAGCAGTAAAGACAGGAACACTGAAGCTTTCTTT. The chain couples TRBV5-4 to TRBJ1-1, with a weak D call TRBD1 (5 bases). Germline assignment: CDR1 SGHNT and CDR2 YYREEE (reference sequence). The CDR3 contains 13 residues. Trimming removed 5 bases from V and 1 base from J, with 9 bases in between. The complete variable domain, with remaining parts taken from reference TRBV5-4 and TRBJ1-1, reads ETGVTQSPTHLIKTRGQQVTLRCSSQSGHNTVSWYQQALGQGPQFIFQYYREEENGRGNFPPRFSGLQFPNYSSELNVNALELDDSALYLCASSKDRNTEAFFGQGTRLTVV.